This T cell receptor beta chain appears in the sequencing data of a study of T-cell reconstitution after alpha-beta-depleted transplantation in children. This clonotype was picked up a small number of times. Library preparation (for TCRbeta) was performed with unique molecular identifiers. TCRdb used MiXCR to reprocess the PCR reads, holding one entry per CDR3 protein. The sample includes about 270,000 distinct CDR3 sequences, over 8% of them seen just once. The input for sequencing was PBMCs from the stem cell graft donor, taken from the stem cell graft. The TCR originated in a human donor who donated a stem cell graft to a child with SCID.

CDR3 protein: CASSSRGAGELFF. The CDR3 bases are TGCGCCAGCAGCTCCAGGGGAGCCGGGGAGCTGTTTTTT. This chain joins TRBV5-1 and TRBJ2-2; D perhaps matches TRBD1 (6 bases). Germline loops: CDR1 SGHRS, CDR2 YFSETQ. This CDR3 has 13 residues. Trimming removed 3 bases from V and 6 bases from J, with 9 bases in between.